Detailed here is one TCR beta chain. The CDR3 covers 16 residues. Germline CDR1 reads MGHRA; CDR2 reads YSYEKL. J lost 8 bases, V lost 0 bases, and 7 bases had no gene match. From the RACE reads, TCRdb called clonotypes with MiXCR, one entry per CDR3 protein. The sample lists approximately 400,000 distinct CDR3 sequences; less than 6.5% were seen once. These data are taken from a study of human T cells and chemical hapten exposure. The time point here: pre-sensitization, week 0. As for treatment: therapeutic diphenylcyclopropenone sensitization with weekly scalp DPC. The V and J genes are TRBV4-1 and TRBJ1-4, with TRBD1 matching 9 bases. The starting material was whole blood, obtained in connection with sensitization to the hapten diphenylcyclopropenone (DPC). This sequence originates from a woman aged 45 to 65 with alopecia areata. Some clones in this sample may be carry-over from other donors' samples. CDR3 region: CASSQDQGTGNEKLFF. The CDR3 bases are TGCGCCAGCAGCCAAGATCAGGGGACAGGGAACGAAAAACTGTTTTTT.